The sample holds one count of the clone carrying this T cell receptor (beta chain). As yet, its antigen is unknown. This record comes from a study of identifying expanded T cells in peripheral blood. Study-wide findings and caveats: Technical replicates showed around 1.2 changed clones; roughly two weeks roughly 18; four weeks 19. Variance in clone template counts between approximately two-week samples significantly increased with total template count across all healthy donors.

Clones were read by immunoSEQ multiplex PCR, and TCRdb kept only the in-frame ones, dropping some. This table has some 81,000 clones, 84% appearing once. During the collection period, no donor immune events like infections were recorded. Trimming left V 0 bases short and J 4 bases short, with 16 bases between. This CDR3 contains 17 residues. Germline CDR1 and CDR2: MNHNS and SASEGT. V is TRBV6-1 and J is TRBJ2-1; D uncertain. The sample was blood. The source is a person between 18 and 70 years old in good health. The CDR3 protein is CASSEAWVTKVYNEQFF. Here the CDR3 DNA reads TGTGCCAGCAGTGAAGCATGGGTGACAAAAGTATACAATGAGCAGTTCTTC.